The 12 T cell receptor beta chains below all came from one sample that was sequenced in a study of cytomegalovirus exposure and HLA in healthy donors. Use of 60 Vbeta and 13 Jbeta primers characterized the PCR. Data came from immunoSEQ multiplex PCR; TCRdb stores just in-frame clones and leaves some out. The sample yields 130,000 or so clones, approximately 80% seen once. What was sequenced was PBMCs. The receptors come from a woman aged 35 to 49 in good health and CMV-seronegative.

The chain has TRBV27 and TRBJ1-2; D unresolved. This CDR3 comprises 17 residues. The V gene lost 0 bases and the J gene lost 7 bases, with 21 bases spanning the gap. The germline V gene encodes CDR1 MNHEY and CDR2 SMNVEV (reference sequence). This CDR3 reads CASSLSLPLGAKSGYTF. The CDR3 DNA follows: TGTGCCAGCAGTTTATCCCTCCCACTAGGAGCCAAAAGTGGCTACACCTTC.

The chain carries TRBV20-1 and TRBJ2-2; D is unclear. The CDR3 totals 11 residues. V lost 5 bases, J lost 7 bases, and 8 bases lay in between. Germline V gene lookup returns CDR1 DFQATT and CDR2 SNEGSKA (reference sequence). The CDR3 region is CSAFILGELFF. The CDR3 bases are TGCAGTGCTTTCATACTCGGGGAGCTGTTTTTT.

This clone has only one observation. V and J are TRBV5-1 and TRBJ1-1, with 7 bases fitting TRBD1. There are 14 residues in the CDR3. Germline assignment: CDR1 SGHRS and CDR2 YFSETQ. The V segment lost 2 bases and the J segment 1 base; nucleotides outside the gene matches: 2. The CDR3 loop reads CASSFRDRNTEAFF. As DNA, the CDR3 is TGCGCCAGCAGCTTCCGGGACAGGAACACTGAAGCTTTCTTT.

This clone was seen just once. V usage is TRBV11-2 and J usage is TRBJ2-5; TRBD2 aligns across 8 bases. The CDR3 extends over 14 amino acids. Germline CDR1 SGHAT, CDR2 FQNNGV. The V segment lost 6 bases and the J segment 5 bases; nucleotides outside the gene matches: 8. DNA for the CDR3: TGTGCCAGCAGGGGCTTAGCGGGACGGGAGACCCAGTACTTC. Protein sequence: CASRGLAGRETQYF.

The rearrangement joins TRBV5-1 to TRBJ1-5; the D gene is possibly TRBD1 (5 bases). Germline V gene data show CDR1 as SGHRS and CDR2 as YFSETQ. The CDR3 is made up of 16 amino acids. V lost 5 bases to trimming and J lost 6 bases, with 21 bases between them. The CDR3 DNA follows: TGCGCCAGCAGATCCCCCTCCGGGGGTTCTGGTCAGCCCCAGCATTTT. The encoded protein is CASRSPSGGSGQPQHF.

This chain connects TRBV19 to TRBJ1-2; D uncertain. From germline, CDR1 is LNHDA and CDR2 SQIVND (reference sequence). The CDR3 runs to 16 residues. Trimming removed 6 bases from V and 4 bases from J, with 21 bases in between. The CDR3 bases are TGTGCCAGTAGCCCGAACGGGAGGGTCCGTACCTATGGCTACACCTTC. Its protein product is CASSPNGRVRTYGYTF.

The V and J genes are TRBV4-3 and TRBJ2-5; D is possibly TRBD2 (6 bases). CDR3 length: 14 residues. Germline V gene data show CDR1 as LGHNA and CDR2 as YSLEER. The V end lost 1 base, the J end lost 2 bases, and 8 bases lay between the germline ends. The CDR3 protein is CASSQGTTQETQYF. CDR3 nucleotides: TGCGCCAGCAGCCAAGGGACTACTCAAGAGACCCAGTACTTC.

V and J are TRBV5-1 and TRBJ2-5, with 7 bases aligning to TRBD1. The CDR3 is 14 amino acids. Germline trimming cut 4 bases from V and 1 base from J; bases unmatched to any gene: 4. CDR1 and CDR2 from the germline V gene are SGHRS and YFSETQ. Here the CDR3 DNA reads TGCGCCAGCAGCCTAGGGACAGTCCAAGAGACCCAGTACTTC. Translation gives CASSLGTVQETQYF.

The chain employs TRBV10-3 and TRBJ2-3; 10 bases agree with TRBD1. Germline CDR1 reads ENHRY; CDR2 reads SYGVKD. V was clipped by 8 bases and J by 2 bases; unmatched bases: 4. The CDR3 covers 14 residues. DNA of the CDR3: TGTGCCATCCGGGACAGGGGCGACACAGATACGCAGTATTTT. Translation gives CAIRDRGDTDTQYF.

This clone was seen a single time. The rearrangement uses TRBV5-8 and TRBJ2-2; D is unresolved. This CDR3 comprises 15 residues. Germline loops: CDR1 SGHTS, CDR2 YDEGEE. Trimming stripped 4 bases from V and 5 bases from J, with 15 bases between. The CDR3 DNA reads TGTGCCAGCAGCCGCCGAGGCAGCAAAACCGGGGAGCTGTTTTTT. Its translation is CASSRRGSKTGELFF.

The DNA for the CDR3 is TGTGCCAGCAGCTCCCCCCACGGGGATCATTACGAGCAGTACTTC. Translated, it gives CASSSPHGDHYEQYF. J is TRBJ2-5 and V is TRBV7-8; D perhaps matches TRBD2 (5 bases). TRBJ2-7 explains the end of the DNA better; the J call may be wrong. The CDR3 is made up of 15 amino acids. Germline CDR1 reads SGHVS; CDR2 reads FQNEAQ.

The rearrangement links TRBV28 to TRBJ1-5, with TRBD1 matching 9 bases. Per germline, CDR1 MDHEN and CDR2 SYDVKM. Unmatched junction bases numbered 12, after V lost 5 bases and J lost 1 base. The length of the CDR3 is 18 residues. The CDR3 region is CASSPPGTGFVSNQPQHF. CDR3 DNA: TGTGCCAGCAGTCCGCCCGGGACAGGGTTCGTGAGCAATCAGCCCCAGCATTTT.